These T cell receptor beta chains were read from a single sample in a study of pediatric ulcerative colitis. Here immunoSEQ multiplex PCR was the method, and the copy in TCRdb shows in-frame clones only, minus some. Of 40,000 to 55,000 clones listed, 78% are singletons. Sequenced input: gut tissue. The receptor source for this set is a girl under 18 with moderate ulcerative colitis. Both conserved end residues are part of each CDR3. A D gene is named only where the DNA matches it firmly. Rows may omit the clone size; those that give it use once, few, many or a size class.

v_gene	abundance	d_gene	j_gene	CDR3aa	CDR3nt
TRBV2	.	.	TRBJ2-7	CASSDGGPSYEQYF	TGTGCCAGCAGTGATGGGGGTCCCTCCTACGAGCAGTACTTC
TRBV27	.	TRBD2	TRBJ2-7	CASSQRLAGSSYEQYF	TGTGCCAGCAGTCAGCGACTAGCGGGGAGCTCCTACGAGCAGTACTTC
TRBV7-2	once	.	TRBJ1-3	CASSSGNTIYF	TGTGCCAGCAGCTCTGGAAACACCATATATTTT
TRBV30	.	.	TRBJ1-2	CAWSRAGRGYTF	TGTGCCTGGAGTAGGGCCGGGCGCGGCTACACCTTC
TRBV30	.	TRBD2	TRBJ2-3	CAWSARLAGVPGTQYF	TGTGCCTGGAGTGCCCGACTAGCGGGAGTCCCCGGTACGCAGTATTTT
TRBV28	.	.	TRBJ1-5	CASMVWGQPQHF	TGTGCCAGCATGGTTTGGGGCCAGCCCCAGCATTTT
TRBV28	.	TRBD1	TRBJ1-2	CASSPPHRGFFNGYTF	TGTGCCAGCAGTCCCCCGCACAGGGGGTTCTTTAATGGCTACACCTTC
TRBV10-3	once	TRBD2	TRBJ2-7	CAISGGLAETYEQYF	TGTGCCATCAGTGGGGGACTAGCGGAGACCTACGAGCAGTACTTC
TRBV28	.	TRBD1	TRBJ1-1	CASSPLMGRGLRLDF	TGTGCCAGCAGTCCCCTGATGGGCAGGGGGCTCCGATTAGACTTT
TRBV4-2	.	TRBD2	TRBJ2-2	CASSQQLAGGPGGELFF	TGTGCCAGCAGCCAACAACTAGCGGGGGGGCCAGGCGGGGAGCTGTTTTTT
TRBV7-7	.	.	TRBJ1-1	CASAQTRDTEAFF	TGTGCCAGCGCTCAGACAAGGGACACTGAAGCTTTCTTT
TRBV19	.	.	TRBJ2-6	CASSLGRLVGANVLTF	TGTGCCAGTAGTTTAGGACGGCTTGTTGGGGCCAACGTCCTGACTTTC
TRBV2	.	.	TRBJ2-3	CASDRARGNTQYF	TGTGCCAGCGACCGGGCCCGAGGAAATACGCAGTATTTT
TRBV6-5	few	.	TRBJ2-7	CASSYVGGGSSYEQYF	TGTGCCAGCAGTTATGTGGGTGGCGGAAGCTCCTACGAGCAGTACTTC
TRBV6-1	.	.	TRBJ2-7	CASSLAFEYEQYF	TGTGCCAGCAGTCTGGCTTTCGAATACGAGCAGTACTTC
TRBV27	.	TRBD2	TRBJ2-5	CASSLIGRGETQYF	TGTGCCAGCAGTTTAATCGGGAGGGGAGAGACCCAGTACTTC
TRBV6-1	.	TRBD2	TRBJ2-4	CASSDSGGYKNIQYF	TGTGCCAGCAGTGACAGCGGGGGATACAAAAACATTCAGTACTTC
TRBV10-3	.	.	TRBJ2-3	CAISRSVTSTDTQYF	TGTGCCATCAGTCGAAGTGTCACTAGCACAGATACGCAGTATTTT
TRBV6-1	once	.	TRBJ2-2	CASSELATNTGELFF	TGTGCCAGCAGTGAATTGGCGACGAACACCGGGGAGCTGTTTTTT
TRBV18	.	TRBD1	TRBJ2-2	CASSPRQGTGGMSSGELFF	TGTGCCAGCTCACCACGACAGGGGACGGGCGGGATGTCATCCGGGGAGCTGTTTTTT
TRBV5-4	.	TRBD2	TRBJ2-5	CASSSTAGASPQYF	TGTGCCAGCAGCTCAACAGCGGGGGCCAGTCCCCAGTACTTC
TRBV15	.	TRBD1	TRBJ2-5	CATSRVLGTGVYQETQYF	TGTGCCACCAGCAGAGTATTAGGAACAGGGGTGTACCAAGAGACCCAGTACTTC
TRBV7-9	once	.	TRBJ2-1	CASSLGESSYNEQFF	TGTGCCAGCAGCTTAGGGGAGAGCTCCTACAATGAGCAGTTCTTC
TRBV6-1	.	.	TRBJ1-4	CASSDNIIATNEKLFF	TGTGCCAGCAGTGATAATATAATTGCAACTAATGAAAAACTGTTTTTT
TRBV11-2	few	.	TRBJ1-2	CASSLDNWGLRSMGGYTF	TGTGCCAGCAGCTTAGATAACTGGGGATTGAGGAGCATGGGTGGCTACACCTTC
TRBV6-5	.	.	TRBJ2-1	CASSGTQPYNEQFF	TGTGCCAGCAGTGGCACACAGCCTTACAATGAGCAGTTCTTC
TRBV6-1	.	TRBD1	TRBJ2-7	CASSRTGVGEQYF	TGTGCCAGCAGTAGGACAGGGGTTGGGGAGCAGTACTTC
TRBV1	.	.	TRBJ2-7	CTSSQYGGRASAYEQYF	TGCACCAGCAGCCAATATGGCGGGAGGGCCTCGGCTTACGAGCAGTACTTC
TRBV18	few	TRBD1	TRBJ2-7	CASSPTRDRSYEQYF	TGTGCCAGCTCACCAACCCGGGACAGATCCTACGAGCAGTACTTC
TRBV19	once	TRBD1	TRBJ2-7	CASRSGDSSYEQYF	TGTGCCAGTAGAAGTGGGGACAGCTCCTACGAGCAGTACTTC
TRBV5-5	.	.	TRBJ1-1	CASSLLGQLNTEAFF	TGTGCCAGCAGCTTGCTCGGACAGCTGAACACTGAAGCTTTCTTT
TRBV7-2	.	.	TRBJ2-5	CASSLEARRSEGAQYF	TGTGCCAGCAGCTTAGAGGCCCGGAGGTCCGAGGGGGCCCAGTACTTC
TRBV18	.	.	TRBJ2-1	CASSPGHRDPNEQFF	TGTGCCAGCTCACCTGGGCACAGGGACCCCAATGAGCAGTTCTTC
TRBV30	.	TRBD1	TRBJ2-3	CAWSADRVYTDTQYF	TGTGCCTGGAGTGCGGACAGGGTCTACACAGATACGCAGTATTTT
TRBV30	few	TRBD1	TRBJ1-2	CAWRHRDRGPDGYTF	TGTGCCTGGAGACACAGGGACAGGGGGCCGGATGGCTACACCTTC
TRBV28	once	.	TRBJ1-1	CASRRDSNTEAFF	TGTGCCAGCAGACGTGACAGCAACACTGAAGCTTTCTTT
TRBV6-1	.	.	TRBJ2-1	CASTWGSYNEQFF	TGTGCCAGTACGTGGGGGTCTTACAATGAGCAGTTCTTC
TRBV7-2	.	TRBD2	TRBJ2-1	CASSGSGGTYNEQFF	TGTGCCAGCTCAGGTAGCGGGGGTACCTACAATGAGCAGTTCTTC
TRBV4-2	.	TRBD1	TRBJ1-1	CASSQDPDRVNTEAFF	TGTGCCAGCAGCCAAGATCCCGACAGGGTTAACACTGAAGCTTTCTTT
TRBV4-1	.	TRBD1	TRBJ1-1	CASSQGDRVNTEAFF	TGCGCCAGCAGCCAAGGGGACAGGGTGAACACTGAAGCTTTCTTT
TRBV7-2	.	.	TRBJ1-3	CASSLGLSSGNTIYF	TGTGCCAGCAGCTTGGGACTGAGCTCTGGAAACACCATATATTTT
TRBV11-2	.	.	TRBJ2-4	CASSSWAFQNIQYF	TGTGCCAGCAGCTCTTGGGCGTTTCAAAACATTCAGTACTTC
TRBV5-1	few	.	TRBJ2-7	CASSYSGTDTYEQYF	TGCGCCAGCAGTTATTCCGGGACGGACACCTACGAGCAGTACTTC
TRBV15	.	TRBD2	TRBJ2-1	CATGQGRASYNEQFF	TGTGCCACCGGTCAAGGGAGGGCGTCCTACAATGAGCAGTTCTTC
TRBV10-3	once	TRBD2	TRBJ2-2	CAISGDLAGEPGELFF	TGTGCCATCAGTGGGGATCTAGCGGGTGAGCCCGGGGAGCTGTTTTTT
TRBV20-1	.	.	TRBJ2-3	CSASRRDTQYF	TGCAGTGCATCCCGTCGGGATACGCAGTATTTT
TRBV6-1	.	.	TRBJ2-7	CASAPSFSGSYEQYF	TGTGCCAGCGCTCCTTCGTTCTCGGGGAGCTACGAGCAGTACTTC
TRBV9	.	TRBD1	TRBJ2-5	CASSVGTGVETQYF	TGTGCCAGCAGCGTAGGGACAGGGGTAGAGACCCAGTACTTC
TRBV6-1	.	TRBD2	TRBJ2-7	CASSEGTSSYEQYF	TGTGCCAGCAGTGAAGGGACTAGCTCCTACGAGCAGTACTTC
TRBV6-5	.	.	TRBJ2-7	CASSPIRGRGEQYF	TGTGCCAGCAGCCCAATCCGGGGACGAGGGGAGCAGTACTTC
TRBV5-1	.	.	TRBJ2-1	CASSLVGSNEQFF	TGCGCCAGCAGCTTGGTAGGGTCCAATGAGCAGTTCTTC
TRBV7-9	few	.	TRBJ2-7	CASSSPGLALVYEQYF	TGTGCCAGCAGCTCCCCGGGTTTGGCGCTGGTCTACGAGCAGTACTTC
TRBV28	.	.	TRBJ2-7	CASSLSPVGRAYEQYF	TGTGCCAGCAGTTTAAGTCCCGTTGGAAGGGCCTACGAGCAGTACTTC